In this sample, the clone carrying this T cell receptor beta chain turned up many times. Germline CDR1 reads WSHSY; CDR2 reads SAAADI. The CDR3 contains 12 residues. J lost 2 bases, V lost 8 bases, and 2 bases had no gene match. Time point of the sample: patch test 3, about 24 weeks after DPC sensitization. Regarding treatment: therapeutic diphenylcyclopropenone sensitization with weekly scalp DPC. The data originate from a study of human T cells and chemical hapten exposure. TCRdb independently ran MiXCR on the RACE reads; one entry per CDR3 protein. Here the sample spans tens of thousands of distinct CDR3 sequences, roughly 13% being singletons.

The sample consisted of whole blood, taken in connection with sensitization to the hapten diphenylcyclopropenone (DPC). V is TRBV10-2 and J is TRBJ2-7, with 8 nucleotides matching TRBD1. This receptor was identified in a woman aged 45-65 years with alopecia areata. Some clones in this sample may be carry-over from other donors' samples. For the CDR3, the DNA is TGCGCCAGCCGGACAGGGCCCTACGAGCAGTACTTC. Protein product: CASRTGPYEQYF.